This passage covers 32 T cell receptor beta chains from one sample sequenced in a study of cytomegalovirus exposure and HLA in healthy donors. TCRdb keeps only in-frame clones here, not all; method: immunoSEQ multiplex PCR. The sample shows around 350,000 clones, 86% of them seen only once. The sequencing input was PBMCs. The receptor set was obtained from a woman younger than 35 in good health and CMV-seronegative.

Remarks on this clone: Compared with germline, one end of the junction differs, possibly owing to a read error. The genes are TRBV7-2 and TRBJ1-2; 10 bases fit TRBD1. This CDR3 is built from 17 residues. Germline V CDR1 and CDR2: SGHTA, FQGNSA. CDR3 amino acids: CASSLGIGDRGTHGYTF. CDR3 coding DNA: TGTGCCAGCAGCTTAGGGATAGGGGACAGGGGAACACATGGGTACACCTTC.

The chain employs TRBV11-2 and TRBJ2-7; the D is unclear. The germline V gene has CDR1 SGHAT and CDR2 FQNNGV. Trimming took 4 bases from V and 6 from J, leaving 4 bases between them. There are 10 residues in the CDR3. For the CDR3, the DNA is TGTGCCAGCAGCTCCCGCGAGCAGTACTTC. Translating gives CASSSREQYF.

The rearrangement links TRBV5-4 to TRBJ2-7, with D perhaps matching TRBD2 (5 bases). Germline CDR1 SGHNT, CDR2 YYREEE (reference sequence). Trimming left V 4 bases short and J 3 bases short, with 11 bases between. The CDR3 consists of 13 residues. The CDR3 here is CASSTEGYYEQYF. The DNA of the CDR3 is TGTGCCAGCAGCACCGAGGGATACTACGAGCAGTACTTC.

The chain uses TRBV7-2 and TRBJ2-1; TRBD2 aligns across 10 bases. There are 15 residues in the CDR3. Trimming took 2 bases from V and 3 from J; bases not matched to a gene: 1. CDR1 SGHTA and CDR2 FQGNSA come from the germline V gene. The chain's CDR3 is CASSLIAGGYNEQFF. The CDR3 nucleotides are TGTGCCAGCAGCTTAATAGCGGGAGGCTACAATGAGCAGTTCTTC.

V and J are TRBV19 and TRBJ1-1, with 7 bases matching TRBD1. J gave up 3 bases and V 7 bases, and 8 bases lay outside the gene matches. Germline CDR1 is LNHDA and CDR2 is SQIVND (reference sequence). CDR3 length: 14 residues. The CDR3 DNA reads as TGTGCCAGTATCGATACAGGGGTGGACACTGAAGCTTTCTTT. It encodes CASIDTGVDTEAFF.

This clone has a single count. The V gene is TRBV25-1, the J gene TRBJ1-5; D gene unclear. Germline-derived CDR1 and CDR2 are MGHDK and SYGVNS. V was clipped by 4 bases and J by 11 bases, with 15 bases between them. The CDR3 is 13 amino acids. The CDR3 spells CASSGTGFGSQHF. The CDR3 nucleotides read TGTGCCAGCAGTGGAACGGGATTCGGCTCCCAGCATTTT.

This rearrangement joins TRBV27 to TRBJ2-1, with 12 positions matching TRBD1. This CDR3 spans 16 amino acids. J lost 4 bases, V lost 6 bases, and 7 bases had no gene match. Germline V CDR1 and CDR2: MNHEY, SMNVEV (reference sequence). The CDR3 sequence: CASSPRDRGPYNEQFF. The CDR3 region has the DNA TGTGCCAGCAGCCCTAGGGACAGGGGGCCTTACAATGAGCAGTTCTTC.

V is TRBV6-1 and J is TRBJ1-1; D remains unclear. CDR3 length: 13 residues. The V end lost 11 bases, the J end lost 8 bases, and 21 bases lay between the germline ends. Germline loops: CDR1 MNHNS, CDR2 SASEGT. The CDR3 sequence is CASLPGYMREAFF. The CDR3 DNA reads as TGTGCCTCCCTTCCGGGATATATGAGGGAAGCTTTCTTT.

CDR3 nucleotide sequence: TGCATCCTTCCCGGGGGACGTCGGCCCTACGAGCAGTACTTC. It codes for CILPGGRRPYEQYF. The V and J genes are TRBV29-1 and TRBJ2-7; D perhaps matches TRBD2 (6 bases). Germline V gene data show CDR1 as SQVTM and CDR2 as ANQGSEA. CDR3 length: 14 residues.

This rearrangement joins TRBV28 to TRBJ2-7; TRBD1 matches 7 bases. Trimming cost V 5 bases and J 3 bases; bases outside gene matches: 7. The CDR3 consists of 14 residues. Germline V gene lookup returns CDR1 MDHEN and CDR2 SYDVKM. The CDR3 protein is CASSTYRGNYEQYF. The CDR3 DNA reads TGTGCCAGCAGTACGTACAGGGGAAACTACGAGCAGTACTTC.

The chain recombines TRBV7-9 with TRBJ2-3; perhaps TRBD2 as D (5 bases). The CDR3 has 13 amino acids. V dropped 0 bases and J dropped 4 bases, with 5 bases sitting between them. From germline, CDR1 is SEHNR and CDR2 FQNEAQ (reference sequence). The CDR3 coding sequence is TGTGCCAGCAGCTTAGCACTAGCAGATACGCAGTATTTT. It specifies CASSLALADTQYF.

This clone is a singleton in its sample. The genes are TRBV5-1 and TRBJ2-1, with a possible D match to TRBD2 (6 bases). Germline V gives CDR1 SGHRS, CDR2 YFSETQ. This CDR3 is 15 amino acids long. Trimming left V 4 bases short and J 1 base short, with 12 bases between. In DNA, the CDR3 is TGCGCCAGCAGCCCCACTAGCAGTTCCTACAATGAGCAGTTCTTC. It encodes CASSPTSSSYNEQFF.

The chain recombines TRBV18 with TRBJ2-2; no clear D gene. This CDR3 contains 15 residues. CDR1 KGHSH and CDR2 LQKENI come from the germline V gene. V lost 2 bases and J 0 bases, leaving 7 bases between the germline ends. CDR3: CASSPGRSNTGELFF. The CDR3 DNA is TGTGCCAGCTCACCAGGCAGATCGAACACCGGGGAGCTGTTTTTT.

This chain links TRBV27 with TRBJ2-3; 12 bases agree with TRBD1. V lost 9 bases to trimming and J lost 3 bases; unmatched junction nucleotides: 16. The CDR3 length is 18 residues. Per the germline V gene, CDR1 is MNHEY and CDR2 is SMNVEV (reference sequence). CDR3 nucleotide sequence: TGTGCCAGTTCTTCCCGGGACAGGGGGCGCGGGGTAACAGATACGCAGTATTTT. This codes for CASSSRDRGRGVTDTQYF.

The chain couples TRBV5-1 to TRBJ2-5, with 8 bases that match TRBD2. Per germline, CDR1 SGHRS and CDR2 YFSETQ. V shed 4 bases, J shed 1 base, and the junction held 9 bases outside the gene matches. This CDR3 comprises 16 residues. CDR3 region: CASSPLRTSPQETQYF. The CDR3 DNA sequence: TGCGCCAGCAGCCCCCTAAGGACTAGCCCCCAAGAGACCCAGTACTTC.

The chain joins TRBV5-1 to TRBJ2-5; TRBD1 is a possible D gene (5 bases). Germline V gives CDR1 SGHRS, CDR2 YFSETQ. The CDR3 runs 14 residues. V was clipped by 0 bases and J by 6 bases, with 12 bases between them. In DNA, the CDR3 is TGCGCCAGCAGCTTGGGGCAGGGAATACAGACCCAGTACTTC. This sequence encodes CASSLGQGIQTQYF.

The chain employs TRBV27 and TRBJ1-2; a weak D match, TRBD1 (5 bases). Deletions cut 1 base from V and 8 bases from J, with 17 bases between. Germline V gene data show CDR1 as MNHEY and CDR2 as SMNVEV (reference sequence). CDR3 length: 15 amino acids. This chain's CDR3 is CASSLFGGAGEGYTF. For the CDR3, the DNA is TGTGCCAGCAGTTTATTCGGAGGGGCGGGCGAAGGCTACACCTTC.

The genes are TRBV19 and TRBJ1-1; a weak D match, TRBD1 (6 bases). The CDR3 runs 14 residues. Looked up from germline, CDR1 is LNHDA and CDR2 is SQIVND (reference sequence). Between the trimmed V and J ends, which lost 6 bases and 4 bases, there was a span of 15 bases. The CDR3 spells CASRPTGWVTEAFF. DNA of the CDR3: TGTGCCAGTAGGCCGACAGGCTGGGTCACTGAAGCTTTCTTT.

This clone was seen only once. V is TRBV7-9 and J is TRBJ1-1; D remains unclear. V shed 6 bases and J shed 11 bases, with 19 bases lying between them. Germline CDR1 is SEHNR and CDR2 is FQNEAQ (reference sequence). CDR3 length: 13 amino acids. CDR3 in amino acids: CASSHPTVALAFF. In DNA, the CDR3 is TGTGCCAGCAGTCATCCTACGGTCGCATTGGCTTTCTTT.

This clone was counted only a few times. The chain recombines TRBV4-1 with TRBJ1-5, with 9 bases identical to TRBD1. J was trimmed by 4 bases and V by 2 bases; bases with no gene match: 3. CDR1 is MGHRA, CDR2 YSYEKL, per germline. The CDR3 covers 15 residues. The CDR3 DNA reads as TGCGCCAGCAGCCAAATGGGACAGGGTAATCAGCCCCAGCATTTT. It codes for CASSQMGQGNQPQHF.

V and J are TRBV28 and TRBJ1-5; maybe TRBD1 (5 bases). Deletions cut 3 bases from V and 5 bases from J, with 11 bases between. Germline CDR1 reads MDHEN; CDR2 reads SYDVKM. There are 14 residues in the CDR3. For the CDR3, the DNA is TGTGCCAGCAGTTTTATACAGGTTTATCAGCCCCAGCATTTT. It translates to CASSFIQVYQPQHF.

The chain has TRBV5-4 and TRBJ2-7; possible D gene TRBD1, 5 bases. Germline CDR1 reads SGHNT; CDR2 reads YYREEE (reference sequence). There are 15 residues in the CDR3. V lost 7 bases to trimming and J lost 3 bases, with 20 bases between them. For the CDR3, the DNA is TGTGCCAGCGGAGCTGACAGTGGGGTCGACTACGAGCAGTACTTC. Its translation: CASGADSGVDYEQYF.

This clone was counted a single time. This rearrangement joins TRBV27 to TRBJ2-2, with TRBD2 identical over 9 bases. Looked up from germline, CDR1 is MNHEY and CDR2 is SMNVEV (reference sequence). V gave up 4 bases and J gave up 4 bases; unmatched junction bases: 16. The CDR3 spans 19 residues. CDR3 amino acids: CASSSLTGRGGLGTGELFF. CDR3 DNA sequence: TGTGCCAGCAGTTCCCTAACCGGGCGGGGGGGCCTAGGCACCGGGGAGCTGTTTTTT.

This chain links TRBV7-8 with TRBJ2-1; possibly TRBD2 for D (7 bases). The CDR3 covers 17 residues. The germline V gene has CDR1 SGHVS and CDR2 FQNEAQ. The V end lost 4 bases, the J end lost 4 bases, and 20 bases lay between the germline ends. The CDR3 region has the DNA TGTGCCAGCAGCTCGCCACCCTGGCGGGGGCGTTACAATGAGCAGTTCTTC. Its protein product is CASSSPPWRGRYNEQFF.

The CDR3 DNA reads as TGTGCCAGCAAACCCCTGACAGACAGCAGTTATGAAAAACTGTTTTTT. Translated, it gives CASKPLTDSSYEKLFF. V is TRBV2 and J is TRBJ1-4; TRBD1 is a possible D gene (5 bases). V was trimmed by 7 bases and J by 6 bases, leaving 21 bases between them. The CDR3 loop spans 16 amino acids. The germline V gene has CDR1 SNHLY and CDR2 FYNNEI.

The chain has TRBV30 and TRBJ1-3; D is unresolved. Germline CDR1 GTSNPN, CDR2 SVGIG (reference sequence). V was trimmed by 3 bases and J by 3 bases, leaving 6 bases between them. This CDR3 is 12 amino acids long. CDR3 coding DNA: TGTGCCTGGAGGGCCGATGGAAACACCATATATTTT. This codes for CAWRADGNTIYF.

Written as DNA, the CDR3 is TGCGCCAGCAGCCAAGTTCCAGCGGGGGGGTTTGACAATGAGCAGTTCTTC. Protein: CASSQVPAGGFDNEQFF. V usage is TRBV4-1 and J usage is TRBJ2-1, with 10 nucleotides matching TRBD2. With 1 base clipped from V and 5 bases from J, the junction kept 8 bases outside the gene matches. Germline V lookup: CDR1 MGHRA, CDR2 YSYEKL. This CDR3 has 17 residues.

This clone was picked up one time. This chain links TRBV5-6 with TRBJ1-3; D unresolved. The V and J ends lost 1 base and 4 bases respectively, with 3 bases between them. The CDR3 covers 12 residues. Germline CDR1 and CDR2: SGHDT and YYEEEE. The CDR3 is CASSLQGNTIYF. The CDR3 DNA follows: TGTGCCAGCAGCTTGCAAGGAAACACCATATATTTT.

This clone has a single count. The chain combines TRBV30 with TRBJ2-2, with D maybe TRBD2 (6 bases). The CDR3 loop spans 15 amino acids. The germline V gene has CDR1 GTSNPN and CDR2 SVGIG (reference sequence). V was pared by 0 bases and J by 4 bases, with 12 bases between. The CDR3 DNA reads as TGTGCCTGGAGTGTCCCCGGGAGTGGCACCGGGGAGCTGTTTTTT. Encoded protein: CAWSVPGSGTGELFF.

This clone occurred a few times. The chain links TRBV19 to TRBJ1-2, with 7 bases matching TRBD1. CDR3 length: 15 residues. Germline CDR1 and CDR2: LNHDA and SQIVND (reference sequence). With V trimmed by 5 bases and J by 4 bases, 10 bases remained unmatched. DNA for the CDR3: TGTGCCAGTAGTCCGTCGACAGGGCTGGCCTATGGCTACACCTTC. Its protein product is CASSPSTGLAYGYTF.

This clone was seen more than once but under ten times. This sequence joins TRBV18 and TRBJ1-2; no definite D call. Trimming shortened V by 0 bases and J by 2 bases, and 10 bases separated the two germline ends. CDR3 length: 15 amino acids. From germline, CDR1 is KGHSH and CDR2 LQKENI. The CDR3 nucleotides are TGTGCCAGCTCACCACCACAGAACTTAAACTATGGCTACACCTTC. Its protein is CASSPPQNLNYGYTF.

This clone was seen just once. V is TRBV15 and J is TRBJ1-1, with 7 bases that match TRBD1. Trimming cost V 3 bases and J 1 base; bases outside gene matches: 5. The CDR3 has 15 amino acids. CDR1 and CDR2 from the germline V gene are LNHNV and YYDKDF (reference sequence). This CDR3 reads CATSRRGGWNTEAFF. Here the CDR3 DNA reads TGTGCCACCAGCAGGCGAGGGGGCTGGAACACTGAAGCTTTCTTT.